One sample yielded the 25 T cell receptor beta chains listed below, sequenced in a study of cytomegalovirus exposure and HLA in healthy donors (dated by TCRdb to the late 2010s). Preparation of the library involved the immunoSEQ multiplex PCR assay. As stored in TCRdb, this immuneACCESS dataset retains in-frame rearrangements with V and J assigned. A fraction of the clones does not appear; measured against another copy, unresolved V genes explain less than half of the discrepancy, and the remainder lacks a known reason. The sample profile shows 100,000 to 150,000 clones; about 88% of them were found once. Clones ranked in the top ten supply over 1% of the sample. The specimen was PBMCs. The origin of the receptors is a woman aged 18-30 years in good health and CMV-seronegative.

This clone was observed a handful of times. In DNA form, the CDR3 reads TGTGCCAGCAGTACCCCGTTAGTGGGGCCCCGAGGAGAGACCCAGTACTTC. Protein product: CASSTPLVGPRGETQYF. This chain connects TRBV28 to TRBJ2-5; possible D gene TRBD1, 5 bases. Trimming took off 5 bases at V and 4 bases at J, with 23 bases between the two ends. CDR3 length: 17 residues. Germline values: CDR1 MDHEN, CDR2 SYDVKM.

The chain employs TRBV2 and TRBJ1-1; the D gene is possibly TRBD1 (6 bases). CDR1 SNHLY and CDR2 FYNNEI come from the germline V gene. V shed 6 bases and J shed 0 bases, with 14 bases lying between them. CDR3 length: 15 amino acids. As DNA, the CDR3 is TGTGCCAGCAGGACAGGCGGGGGGATGAACACTGAAGCTTTCTTT. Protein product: CASRTGGGMNTEAFF.

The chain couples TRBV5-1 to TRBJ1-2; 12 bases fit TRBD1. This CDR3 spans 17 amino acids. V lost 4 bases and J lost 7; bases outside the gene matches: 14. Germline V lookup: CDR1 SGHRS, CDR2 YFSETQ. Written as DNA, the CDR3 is TGCGCCAGCAGCGGGTGGGGACAGGGGGCAGGCAACGGTGGCTACACCTTC. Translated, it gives CASSGWGQGAGNGGYTF.

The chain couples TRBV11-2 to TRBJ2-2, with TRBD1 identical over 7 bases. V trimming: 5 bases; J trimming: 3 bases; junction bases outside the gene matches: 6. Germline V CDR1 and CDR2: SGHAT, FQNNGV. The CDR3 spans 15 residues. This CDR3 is CASSRQGRDTGELFF. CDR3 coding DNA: TGTGCCAGCAGCAGACAGGGCCGCGACACCGGGGAGCTGTTTTTT.

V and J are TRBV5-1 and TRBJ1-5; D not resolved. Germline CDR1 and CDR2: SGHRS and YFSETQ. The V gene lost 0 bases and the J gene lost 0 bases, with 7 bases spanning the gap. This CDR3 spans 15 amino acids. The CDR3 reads CASSLGPYSNQPQHF. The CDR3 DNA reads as TGCGCCAGCAGCTTGGGGCCGTATAGCAATCAGCCCCAGCATTTT.

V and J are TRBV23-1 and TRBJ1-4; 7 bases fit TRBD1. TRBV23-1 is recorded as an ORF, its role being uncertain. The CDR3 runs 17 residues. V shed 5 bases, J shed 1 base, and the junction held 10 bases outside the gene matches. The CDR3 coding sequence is TGCGCCAGCAGTGCCCTCCAGGGGGGCGTAACTAATGAAAAACTGTTTTTT. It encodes CASSALQGGVTNEKLFF.

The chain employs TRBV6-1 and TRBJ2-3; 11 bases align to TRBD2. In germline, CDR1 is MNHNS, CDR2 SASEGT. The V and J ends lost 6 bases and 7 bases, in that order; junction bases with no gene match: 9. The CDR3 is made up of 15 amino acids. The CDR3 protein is CASSENLAGGHTQYF. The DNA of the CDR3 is TGTGCCAGCAGCGAAAACCTAGCGGGGGGTCATACGCAGTATTTT.

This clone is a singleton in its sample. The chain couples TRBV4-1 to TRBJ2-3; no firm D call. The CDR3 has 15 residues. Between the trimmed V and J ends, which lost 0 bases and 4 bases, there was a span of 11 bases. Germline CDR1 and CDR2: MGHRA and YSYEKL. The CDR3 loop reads CASSQDQALADTQYF. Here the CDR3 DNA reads TGCGCCAGCAGCCAAGATCAGGCCCTCGCAGATACGCAGTATTTT.

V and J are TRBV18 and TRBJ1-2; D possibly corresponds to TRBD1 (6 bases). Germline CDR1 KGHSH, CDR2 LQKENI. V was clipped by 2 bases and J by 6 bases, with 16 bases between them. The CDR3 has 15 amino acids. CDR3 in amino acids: CASSPDQQGLHGYTF. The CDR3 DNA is TGTGCCAGCTCACCAGATCAACAGGGTTTGCATGGCTACACCTTC.

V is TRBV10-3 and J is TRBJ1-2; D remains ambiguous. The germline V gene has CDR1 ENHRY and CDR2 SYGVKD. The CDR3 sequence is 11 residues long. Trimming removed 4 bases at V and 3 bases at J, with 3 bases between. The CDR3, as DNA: TGTGCCATCAGTGGCGACTATGGCTACACCTTC. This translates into CAISGDYGYTF.

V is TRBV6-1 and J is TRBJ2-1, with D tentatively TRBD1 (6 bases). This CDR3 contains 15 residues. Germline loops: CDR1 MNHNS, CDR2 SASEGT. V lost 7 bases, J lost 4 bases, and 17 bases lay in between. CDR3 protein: CASIITQGSYNEQFF. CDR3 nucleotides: TGTGCCAGCATAATTACACAGGGATCTTACAATGAGCAGTTCTTC.

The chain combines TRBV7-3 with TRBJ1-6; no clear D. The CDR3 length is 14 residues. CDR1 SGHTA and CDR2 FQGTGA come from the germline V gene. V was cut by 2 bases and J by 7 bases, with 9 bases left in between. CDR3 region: CASSLVAQNSPLHF. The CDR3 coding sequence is TGTGCCAGCAGCTTAGTGGCACAAAATTCACCCCTCCACTTT.

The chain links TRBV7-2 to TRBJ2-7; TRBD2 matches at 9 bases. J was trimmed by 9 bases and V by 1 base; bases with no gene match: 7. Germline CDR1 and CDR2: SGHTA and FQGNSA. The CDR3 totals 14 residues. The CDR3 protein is CASSLVAGGHGQYF. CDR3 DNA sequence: TGTGCCAGCAGCTTAGTCGCGGGGGGGCATGGGCAGTACTTC.

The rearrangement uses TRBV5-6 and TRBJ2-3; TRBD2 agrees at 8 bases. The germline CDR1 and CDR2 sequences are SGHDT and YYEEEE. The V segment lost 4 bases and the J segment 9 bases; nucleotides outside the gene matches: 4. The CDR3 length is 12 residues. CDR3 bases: TGTGCCAGCAGCCCTCGGGAGGGGACGCAGTATTTT. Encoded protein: CASSPREGTQYF.

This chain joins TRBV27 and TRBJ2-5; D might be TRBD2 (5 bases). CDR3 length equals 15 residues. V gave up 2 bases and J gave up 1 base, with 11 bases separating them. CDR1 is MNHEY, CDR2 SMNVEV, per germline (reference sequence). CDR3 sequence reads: CASSLRSGIQETQYF. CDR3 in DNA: TGTGCCAGCAGTTTACGGTCGGGGATCCAAGAGACCCAGTACTTC.

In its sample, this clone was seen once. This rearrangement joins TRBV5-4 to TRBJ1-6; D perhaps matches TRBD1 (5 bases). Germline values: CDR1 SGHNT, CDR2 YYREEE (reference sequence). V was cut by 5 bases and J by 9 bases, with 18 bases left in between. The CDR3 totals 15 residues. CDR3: CASSPNQGKGSPLHF. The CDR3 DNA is TGTGCCAGCAGTCCCAACCAGGGTAAAGGTTCACCCCTCCACTTT.

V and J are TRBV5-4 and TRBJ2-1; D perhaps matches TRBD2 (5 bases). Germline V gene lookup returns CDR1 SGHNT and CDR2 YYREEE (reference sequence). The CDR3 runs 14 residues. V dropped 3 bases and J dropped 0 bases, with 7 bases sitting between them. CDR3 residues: CASSSRGSYNEQFF. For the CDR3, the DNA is TGTGCCAGCAGCTCCCGGGGCTCCTACAATGAGCAGTTCTTC.

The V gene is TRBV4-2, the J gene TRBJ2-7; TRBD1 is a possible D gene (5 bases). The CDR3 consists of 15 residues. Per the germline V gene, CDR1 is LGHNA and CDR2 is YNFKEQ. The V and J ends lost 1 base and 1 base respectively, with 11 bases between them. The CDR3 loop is CASSQGKGLSYEQYF. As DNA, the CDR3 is TGTGCCAGCAGCCAAGGTAAGGGGCTGTCCTACGAGCAGTACTTC.

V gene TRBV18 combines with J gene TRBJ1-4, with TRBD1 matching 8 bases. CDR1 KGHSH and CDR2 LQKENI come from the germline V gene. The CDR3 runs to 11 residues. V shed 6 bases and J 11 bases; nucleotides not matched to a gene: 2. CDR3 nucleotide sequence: TGTGCCAGCTCTCGACAGGGGAAACTGTTTTTT. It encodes CASSRQGKLFF.

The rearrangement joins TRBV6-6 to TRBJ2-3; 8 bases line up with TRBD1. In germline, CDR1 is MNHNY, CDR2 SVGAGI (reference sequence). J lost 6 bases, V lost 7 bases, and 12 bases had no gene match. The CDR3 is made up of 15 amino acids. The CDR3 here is CASTHRDRGSDTQYF. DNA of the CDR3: TGTGCCAGCACCCACCGAGACAGGGGTTCCGATACGCAGTATTTT.

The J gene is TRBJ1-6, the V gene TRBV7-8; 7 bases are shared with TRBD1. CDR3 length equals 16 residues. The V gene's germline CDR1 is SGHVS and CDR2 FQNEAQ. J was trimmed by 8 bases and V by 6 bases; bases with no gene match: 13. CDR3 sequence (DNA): TGTGCCAGCAGTCGACCCATGACAGGGCCGGATTCACCCCTCCACTTT. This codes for CASSRPMTGPDSPLHF.

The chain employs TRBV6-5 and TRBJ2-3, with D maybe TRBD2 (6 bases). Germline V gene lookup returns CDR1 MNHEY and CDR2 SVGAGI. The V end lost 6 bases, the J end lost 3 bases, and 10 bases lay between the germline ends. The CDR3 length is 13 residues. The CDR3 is CASRFAGTDTQYF. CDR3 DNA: TGTGCCAGCAGGTTCGCGGGGACAGATACGCAGTATTTT.

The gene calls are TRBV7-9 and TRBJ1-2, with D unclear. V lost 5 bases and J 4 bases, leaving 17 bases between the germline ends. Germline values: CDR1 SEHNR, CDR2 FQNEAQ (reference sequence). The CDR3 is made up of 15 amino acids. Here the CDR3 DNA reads TGTGCCAGCAGCGGAATCGGAGGTCCTACCTATGGCTACACCTTC. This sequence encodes CASSGIGGPTYGYTF.

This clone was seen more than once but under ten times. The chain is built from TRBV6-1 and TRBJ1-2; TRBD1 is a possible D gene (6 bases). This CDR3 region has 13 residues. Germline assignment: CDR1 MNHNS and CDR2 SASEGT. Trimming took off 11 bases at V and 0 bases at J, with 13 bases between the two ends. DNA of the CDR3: TGTGCCCCATACAGGGCCTCTAACTATGGCTACACCTTC. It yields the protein CAPYRASNYGYTF.

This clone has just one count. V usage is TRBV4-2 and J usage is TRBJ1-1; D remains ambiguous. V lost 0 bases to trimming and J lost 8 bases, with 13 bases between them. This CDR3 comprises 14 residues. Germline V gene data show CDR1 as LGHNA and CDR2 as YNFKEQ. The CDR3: CASSQDLLRSEAFF. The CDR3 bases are TGTGCCAGCAGCCAAGACCTTCTCCGGTCGGAAGCTTTCTTT.